These 21 T cell receptor beta chains came from one sample sequenced in a study of PD-1 blockade in classical Hodgkin lymphoma. Sequenced by immunoSEQ multiplex PCR; TCRdb stores in-frame clones only, minus some. The sample includes about 40,000 clones, about 90% of them seen just once. Every patient relapsed after autologous stem cell transplantation, and brentuximab vedotin exposure varied. The material was peripheral blood mononuclear cells (PBMCs), obtained at baseline. The receptors originated from a human donor with classical Hodgkin lymphoma.

The genes are TRBV10-2 and TRBJ2-5; D not certain. Trimming shortened V by 8 bases and J by 5 bases, and 9 bases separated the two germline ends. The CDR3 contains 11 residues. Germline V gives CDR1 WSHSY, CDR2 SAAADI. DNA of the CDR3: TGCGCCAGCGGGCTTGGGGAGACCCAGTACTTC. This codes for CASGLGETQYF.

The chain has TRBV6-6 and TRBJ2-7; TRBD2 might be the D (6 bases). This CDR3 has 15 residues. Trimming cost V 0 bases and J 4 bases, with 13 bases left between them. The germline CDR1 and CDR2 sequences are MNHNY and SVGAGI (reference sequence). The CDR3 here is CASSYSPGLYYEQYF. Written as DNA, the CDR3 is TGTGCCAGCAGTTACTCTCCGGGACTTTATTACGAGCAGTACTTC.

V usage is TRBV21-1 and J usage is TRBJ2-2. TRBV21-1 is deemed a pseudogene. The CDR3 sequence is 13 residues long. The DNA for the CDR3 is TGTGCCAGCAGCAAAGAGGACACCGGGGAGCTGTTTTTT. Translating gives CASSKEDTGELFF.

The chain is built from TRBV2 and TRBJ2-7, with D possibly TRBD2 on 5 matching bases. With 3 bases removed from V and 6 bases from J, the gap between germline ends came to 9 bases. The CDR3 covers 12 residues. The germline CDR1 and CDR2 sequences are SNHLY and FYNNEI. CDR3 sequence: CASSDEGSEQYF. In DNA form, the CDR3 reads TGTGCCAGCAGTGACGAAGGGAGCGAGCAGTACTTC.

Only one count was recorded for this clone. This chain uses TRBV11-2 with TRBJ2-5, with TRBD1 matching 8 bases. V trimming: 8 bases; J trimming: 5 bases; junction bases outside the gene matches: 16. The CDR3 runs to 16 residues. Germline V gene lookup returns CDR1 SGHAT and CDR2 FQNNGV. This chain's CDR3 is CASARWAGGAGETQYF. The DNA of the CDR3 is TGTGCCAGCGCCCGTTGGGCAGGGGGCGCCGGCGAGACCCAGTACTTC.

This chain uses TRBV11-2 with TRBJ1-1, with D unclear. The germline V gene encodes CDR1 SGHAT and CDR2 FQNNGV. Between the trimmed V and J ends, which lost 1 base and 1 base, there was a span of 7 bases. The CDR3 is 14 amino acids. CDR3 sequence reads: CASSLVAANTEAFF. The CDR3 coding sequence is TGTGCCAGCAGCTTAGTTGCCGCGAACACTGAAGCTTTCTTT.

The gene calls are TRBV5-5 and TRBJ1-6, with no clear D. Germline V gives CDR1 SGHKS, CDR2 YYEKEE (reference sequence). Trimming pared 4 bases from V and 0 bases from J, leaving 8 bases between. CDR3 length: 15 residues. The CDR3 sequence: CASSAGFSYNSPLHF. The CDR3 region has the DNA TGTGCCAGCAGCGCCGGATTCTCCTATAATTCACCCCTCCACTTT.

The chain links TRBV2 to TRBJ2-6, with D unresolved. The CDR3 runs 14 residues. V lost 4 bases and J lost 2, with 6 bases in between. Germline V CDR1 and CDR2: SNHLY, FYNNEI. CDR3 sequence: CASSGAPGANVLTF. In nucleotides, the CDR3 is TGTGCCAGCAGTGGGGCCCCTGGGGCCAACGTCCTGACTTTC. The entire variable domain, with the rest obtained from reference TRBV2 and TRBJ2-6, is as follows: EPEVTQTPSHQVTQMGQEVILRCVPISNHLYFYWYRQILGQKVEFLVSFYNNEISEKSEIFDDQFSVERPDGSNFTLKIRSTKLEDSAMYFCASSGAPGANVLTFGAGSRLTVL.

The gene calls are TRBV7-3 and TRBJ1-2; D unresolved. Germline CDR1 is SGHTA and CDR2 is FQGTGA. Trimming shortened V by 3 bases and J by 7 bases, and 18 bases separated the two germline ends. The CDR3 totals 15 residues. The CDR3 is CASSLWSEVISGYTF. The CDR3 coding sequence is TGTGCCAGCAGCTTGTGGAGTGAGGTTATCAGTGGCTACACCTTC.

The chain carries TRBV4-1 and TRBJ2-7, with D maybe TRBD2 (6 bases). The CDR3 covers 15 residues. Germline V CDR1 and CDR2: MGHRA, YSYEKL. Between the trimmed V and J ends, which lost 1 base and 0 bases, there was a span of 10 bases. The CDR3 sequence: CASSQGGGSSYEQYF. CDR3 bases: TGCGCCAGCAGCCAAGGGGGAGGAAGCTCCTACGAGCAGTACTTC.

The chain uses TRBV10-3 and TRBJ2-1; 10 nucleotides match TRBD2. Germline V gene sequence: CDR1 ENHRY, CDR2 SYGVKD. The CDR3 extends over 17 amino acids. Unmatched junction bases numbered 10, after V lost 0 bases and J lost 8 bases. The DNA for the CDR3 is TGTGCCATCAGTGAGTCGCGGGCTAGCGGGAGTTTCTATGAGCAGTTCTTC. The encoded protein is CAISESRASGSFYEQFF.

The chain links TRBV28 to TRBJ2-2; 10 nucleotides match TRBD2. The CDR3 consists of 15 residues. The V gene's germline CDR1 is MDHEN and CDR2 SYDVKM. J lost 4 bases, V lost 6 bases, and 5 bases had no gene match. The CDR3, as DNA: TGTGCCAGCAGAAGGGGACTAGCGAGCACCGGGGAGCTGTTTTTT. This encodes CASRRGLASTGELFF. Looking up the rest from reference TRBV28 and TRBJ2-2 gives the full variable domain: DVKVTQSSRYLVKRTGEKVFLECVQDMDHENMFWYRQDPGLGLRLIYFSYDVKMKEKGDIPEGYSVSREKKERFSLILESASTNQTSMYLCASRRGLASTGELFFGEGSRLTVL.

The J gene is TRBJ1-2, the V gene TRBV9, with D uncertain. V was shortened by 0 bases and J by 3 bases, with 6 bases between the two germline ends. CDR1 and CDR2 (germline): SGDLS, YYNGEE. The CDR3 is 13 residues long. Written as DNA, the CDR3 is TGTGCCAGCAGCGTAGGGAGGGACTATGGCTACACCTTC. Residues: CASSVGRDYGYTF.

The V gene is TRBV7-6, the J gene TRBJ2-1; D gene unclear. Trimming left V 2 bases short and J 3 bases short, with 14 bases between. The germline CDR1 and CDR2 sequences are SGHVS and FNYEAQ. The length of the CDR3 is 16 residues. The CDR3 nucleotides read TGTGCCAGCAGCTTATTGGTAGCCGGTTTCTACAATGAGCAGTTCTTC. Translating it yields CASSLLVAGFYNEQFF.

This clone was counted a few times. The V gene is TRBV28, the J gene TRBJ2-7; D may be TRBD2 (6 bases). The germline V and J ends were trimmed by 3 bases and 1 base, with 10 bases remaining between them. The germline V gene encodes CDR1 MDHEN and CDR2 SYDVKM. The CDR3 consists of 14 residues. The chain's CDR3 is CASSLMRDSYEQYF. CDR3 sequence (DNA): TGTGCCAGCAGTTTGATGCGGGATTCCTACGAGCAGTACTTC.

About this clone itself: The junction differs from germline at one of its ends, possibly a read error. Here the CDR3 DNA reads TGTGCCAGCAGTTTAATTCAAAAGTGGTATTTC. Translating gives CASSLIQKWYF. This sequence joins TRBV28 and TRBJ1-2; unclear D gene. The CDR3 runs to 11 residues. Per germline, CDR1 MDHEN and CDR2 SYDVKM.

The rearrangement joins TRBV19 to TRBJ2-3; tentative D call: TRBD2 (6 bases). The germline gives CDR1 LNHDA, CDR2 SQIVND (reference sequence). The CDR3 consists of 17 residues. V was trimmed by 4 bases and J by 0 bases, leaving 17 bases between them. The CDR3 protein is CASSTPSGAASTDTQYF. DNA of the CDR3: TGTGCCAGTAGTACGCCCTCGGGAGCGGCTAGCACAGATACGCAGTATTTT. The full variable domain, rest sourced from reference TRBV19 and TRBJ2-3, is DGGITQSPKYLFRKEGQNVTLSCEQNLNHDAMYWYRQDPGQGLRLIYYSQIVNDFQKGDIAEGYSVSREKKESFPLTVTSAQKNPTAFYLCASSTPSGAASTDTQYFGPGTRLTVL.

This chain's CDR3 is CASSMAATNEKLFF. In DNA, the CDR3 is TGTGCCAGTAGTATGGCAGCAACTAATGAAAAACTGTTTTTT. The rearrangement uses TRBV19 and TRBJ1-4; no clear D gene. The CDR3 is made up of 14 amino acids. The germline V and J ends were trimmed by 3 bases and 0 bases, with 5 bases remaining between them. Germline V gives CDR1 LNHDA, CDR2 SQIVND (reference sequence).

The genes are TRBV7-9 and TRBJ1-1, with D uncertain. The CDR3 totals 15 residues. V shed 5 bases and J shed 1 base, with 14 bases lying between them. CDR1 SEHNR and CDR2 FQNEAQ come from the germline V gene (reference sequence). The CDR3 spells CASSPDGGPNTEAFF. The DNA of the CDR3 is TGTGCCAGCAGCCCCGACGGCGGACCGAACACTGAAGCTTTCTTT.

V gene TRBV5-4 combines with J gene TRBJ2-1, with D unclear. In germline, CDR1 is SGHNT, CDR2 YYREEE (reference sequence). Trimming left V 3 bases short and J 4 bases short, with 2 bases between. This CDR3 is 11 amino acids long. The CDR3 DNA follows: TGTGCCAGCAGCTCTTACAATGAGCAGTTCTTC. Its translation is CASSSYNEQFF.

This clone has just a few counts. The chain employs TRBV6-5 and TRBJ1-6, with a weak D call TRBD1 (6 bases). Germline CDR1 MNHEY, CDR2 SVGAGI. The CDR3 has 14 residues. Trimming removed 4 bases at V and 7 bases at J, with 11 bases between. CDR3 bases: TGTGCCAGCAGTTCCCGGGACAAGAATTCACCCCTCCACTTT. This gives the protein CASSSRDKNSPLHF.